This T cell receptor (beta chain) came from a study of vaccination effects on CD4 cells after COVID-19 (dated by TCRdb to 2022 to 2024). About the study as a whole: Each participant received two doses of an mRNA SARS-CoV-2 vaccine, either BNT162b2 or mRNA-1273. SARS-CoV-2 spike-specific CD4+ TCR repertoires from before and after mRNA vaccination were compared in COVID-19 convalescent patients and in infection-naive vaccine recipients. The full study included roughly 10 COVID-19 convalescent patients and several SARS-CoV-2-naive healthy vaccine recipients. In the study, cultures from other donors were sequenced using the Oncomine TCR Beta short-read assay on an Illumina iSeq 100.

Concerning this clone itself: What this receptor recognizes is not known. Per-nucleotide qualities are absent, and no much larger clonotype sits a single base away.

What the research found in general, with its limitations: Marked clonal contraction was observed in both infection-induced and vaccine-induced clones at late post-vaccination timepoints, consistent with waning T cell responses. Among healthy vaccine recipients, nearly all vaccine-induced clones were SARS-CoV-2 mono-reactive, and only 1 of 255 was cross-reactive with common cold coronaviruses. Limitations of the study were the small number of convalescent patients and the absence of early post-infection timepoints.

Library method: the immunoSEQ multiplex PCR assay. DNA from the cultured, isolated CD4+ T cells was subjected to TCR beta CDR3 sequencing. The authors' pipeline ran thus. The analysis removed non-productive TCR sequences, trimmed reads to the CDR3 region, and retained only CDR3s that were 7 or more amino acids long. Antigen-specific clonotypes were identified with the MANAFEST web app by comparing expansion in peptide wells against reference cultures. To count as positive, a clone had to show expansion at FDR<0.05 compared with the reference and with all other wells, an odds ratio above 5, and a frequency above 0.1% in two replicate wells. A clonotype was defined as cross-reactive if the clonotype was significantly expanded both in SARS-CoV-2 spike wells and in at least one common cold coronavirus spike condition. Levenshtein distance calculated with the stringdist R package was used to assess CDR3 similarity, and unrooted trees were constructed with ape in R 3.6.1. TCRdb obtained this table from immuneACCESS and retained in-frame rearrangements with V and J assigned. These tables miss some clones; where compared with another copy, unresolved V genes account for less than half of the shortfall, and the remainder is unexplained. V and J calls and clone size are as listed in that table; D and trimming were resolved from the DNA. In this sample the table shows 20,000 to 25,000 clones, roughly two thirds of which occur a single time. The ten largest clones take up 20% to 30% of the sample.

The ViraFEST assay stimulated PBMC with viral peptide pools and then used TCR sequencing to identify antigen-specific CD4+ T cell clonotypes by expansion. After approximately 11 days of culture, CD4+ T cells were isolated with the EasySep CD4+ T cell isolation kit. None of the healthy vaccine recipients had a prior SARS-CoV-2 infection, which was confirmed by nucleocapsid antibody tests that came back negative both before and after vaccination. About 2.1 million PBMC per well were cultured in IMDM with approximately 5% human AB serum, around 10 IU/ml IL-2 and gentamicin, plus 10 ug/ml peptides. On days 3 and 7, half of the culture medium was replaced with fresh IL-2-containing medium. Unless otherwise noted, each peptide stimulation condition was cultured in triplicate wells. Using Ficoll-Paque Plus gradient centrifugation, PBMC were separated from whole blood and then either used fresh or cryopreserved at -140C. Overlapping peptide pools spanned the spike proteins of SARS-CoV-2 and the common cold coronaviruses HCoV-NL63, HCoV-OC43 and HCoV-229E. The QIAamp micro DNA kit was used to extract genomic DNA from the cultured CD4+ T cells.

V is shortened by 6 bases, J by 0 bases, and the region joining them spans 3 bases. Sequences MNHNY (CDR1) and SVGAGI (CDR2) are obtained from the germline V gene (reference sequence). There are 11 amino acids in the CDR3, from cysteine to phenylalanine inclusive. Only the CDR3 DNA is retained, 33 bases long and in frame from the first base. Sequenced here: CD4+ T cells from PBMCs cultured with HCoV-NL63 spike peptides, sampled before COVID-19 vaccination. Per the publication, the cell subset or site label means: HCoV-NL63 spike overlapping peptide pool stimulation. The sequence was obtained from a human donor who received a COVID-19 vaccine. The chain is assembled from TRBV6-6 and TRBJ2-7; too little of a D gene remains to name it. The DNA sequence is TGTGCCAGCAGCCCCTCCTACGAGCAGTACTTC. Translated, it reads CASSPSYEQYF.